These T cell receptor beta chains were read from a single sample in a study of CD8+ T cells in alopecia areata. Clones were sequenced by immunoSEQ multiplex PCR, and TCRdb holds only the in-frame ones, with some missing. The sample comprises under 250,000 clones, 50% to 60% of which are singletons, and 0.45% rests with the top ten. The specimen was CD4+ T cells sorted from blood, collected at week 0. These receptors were collected from a human donor with alopecia areata. Both conserved end residues are part of each CDR3. D genes are given only for firm matches. Part of the rows lack a size; the others show once, few, many or a class for expanded clones.

J gene | V gene | D gene | clone size | CDR3 DNA | CDR3 protein
TRBJ2-7 | TRBV5-1 | TRBD2 | many | TGCGCCAGCAGCTTGGGTAGCGGGAGGACTCTGGGTGAGCAGTACTTC | CASSLGSGRTLGEQYF
TRBJ2-1 | TRBV4-1 | NA | NA | TGCGCCAGCAGCCAAGATCGACCGGGGGAGCAGTTCTTC | CASSQDRPGEQFF
TRBJ1-6 | TRBV5-4 | TRBD1 | NA | TGTGCCAGCAGCTTGGGCGACAGGGGGCTGGGTTCACCCCTCCACTTT | CASSLGDRGLGSPLHF
TRBJ2-1 | TRBV30 | NA | few | TGTGCCTGGAAGGGGCCGGGGGCGATGTACAATGAGCAGTTCTTC | CAWKGPGAMYNEQFF
TRBJ1-1 | TRBV5-1 | TRBD1 | few | TGCGCCAGCAGCGGAACCGGGACAGGGGACACTGAAGCTTTCTTT | CASSGTGTGDTEAFF
TRBJ2-1 | TRBV5-1 | NA | many | TGCGCCAGCAGCTTGGCCGTTCTGGGGCAGGGATCGGGCAATGAGCAGTTCTTC | CASSLAVLGQGSGNEQFF
TRBJ1-5 | TRBV29-1 | NA | NA | TGCAGCGTTAGTTCCGCTTATAGCAATCAGCCCCAGCATTTT | CSVSSAYSNQPQHF
TRBJ2-2 | TRBV7-3 | NA | NA | TGTGCCAGCAGCAGTCAGGGGCCGAACACCGGGGAGCTGTTTTTT | CASSSQGPNTGELFF
TRBJ1-2 | TRBV29-1 | NA | once | TGCAGCGTGGGAACCAGGGGCGCGTATGGCTACACCTTC | CSVGTRGAYGYTF
TRBJ2-5 | TRBV2 | NA | once | TGTGCCAGCAGGGACGACTGGGGGAAGACCCAGTACTTC | CASRDDWGKTQYF
TRBJ1-2 | TRBV29-1 | NA | few | TGCAGCTACGGGCAGGGGAACTATGGCTACACCTTC | CSYGQGNYGYTF
TRBJ1-6 | TRBV27 | NA | NA | TGTGCCAGCAGTTTCTATAATTCACCCCTCCACTTT | CASSFYNSPLHF
TRBJ2-3 | TRBV5-4 | TRBD2 | NA | TGTGCCAGCAGCTTGGGAGCGGGAATGGTCACAGATACGCAGTATTTT | CASSLGAGMVTDTQYF
TRBJ1-1 | TRBV29-1 | TRBD1 | NA | TGCAGCGTTGAAGACGGACAGGGGGCGTCGTTGGAAGCTTTCTTT | CSVEDGQGASLEAFF
TRBJ1-5 | TRBV19 | NA | NA | TGTGCCAGTAGTAATTGGATTAGCAATCAGCCCCAGCATTTT | CASSNWISNQPQHF
TRBJ2-7 | TRBV5-1 | TRBD2 | NA | TGCGCCAGCAGCCTCAGCGGGGACGAGCAGTACTTC | CASSLSGDEQYF
TRBJ1-6 | TRBV13 | TRBD1 | NA | TGTGCCAGCAGCTACCGGGACAGTTATAATTCACCCCTCCACTTT | CASSYRDSYNSPLHF
TRBJ1-2 | TRBV29-1 | NA | NA | TGCAGCGTCGAGTTTGTTAGCAACTATGGCTACACCTTC | CSVEFVSNYGYTF
TRBJ2-7 | TRBV30 | TRBD2 | once | TGTGCCAGTTACAGTCCGGGAGGCGAGCAGTACTTC | CASYSPGGEQYF
TRBJ1-2 | TRBV14 | TRBD1 | NA | TGTGCCAGCAGCCAAAACGAGGGGGCCGGCTACACCTTC | CASSQNEGAGYTF
TRBJ2-2 | TRBV5-6 | NA | NA | TGTGCCAGCAGCAGGGGTAGGCTGACGAACACCGGGGAGCTGTTTTTT | CASSRGRLTNTGELFF
TRBJ1-2 | TRBV4-1 | TRBD1 | NA | TGCGCCAGCAGCCAAGCCGACAGGGGCTTACGGGGCTACACCTTC | CASSQADRGLRGYTF
TRBJ1-4 | TRBV27 | TRBD1 | NA | TGTGCCAGCAGTTTTTCCCGGACAGGGCTTGGGGAAAAACTGTTTTTT | CASSFSRTGLGEKLFF
TRBJ1-2 | TRBV29-1 | NA | few | TGCAGCGTTGAGGGCAGGGAGGGTGGCTACACCTTC | CSVEGREGGYTF
TRBJ1-4 | TRBV7-9 | TRBD1 | NA | TGTGCCACCTTGGACAGGGCAACAACTAATGAAAAACTGTTTTTT | CATLDRATTNEKLFF
TRBJ2-1 | TRBV6-6 | TRBD1 | NA | TGTGCCAGCAGCCGAACGACAGGGGGCTCCTACAATGAGCAGTTCTTC | CASSRTTGGSYNEQFF
TRBJ2-5 | TRBV7-9 | TRBD2 | NA | TGTGCCAGCAGCAAGGGACTAGCGGACCAAGAGACCCAGTACTTC | CASSKGLADQETQYF
TRBJ1-2 | TRBV7-2 | NA | NA | TGTGCCAGCAGCATCGTTAGGATTAGAGATGGCTACACCTTC | CASSIVRIRDGYTF
TRBJ1-2 | TRBV7-3 | NA | NA | TGTGCCAGCAGCTTAGGCGGGGACTATGGCTACACCTTC | CASSLGGDYGYTF
TRBJ1-5 | TRBV5-6 | NA | NA | TGTGCCAGCAGCTTGGACGGGGCAGCCCAGCATTTT | CASSLDGAAQHF
TRBJ2-3 | TRBV7-3 | NA | few | TGTGCCAGCAGCTTAACGCCTAGCACCAGCACAGATACGCAGTATTTT | CASSLTPSTSTDTQYF
TRBJ1-5 | TRBV29-1 | NA | few | TGCAGCGCGGGCGAGGCGCGTCAGCCCCAGCATTTT | CSAGEARQPQHF
TRBJ1-4 | TRBV5-6 | NA | few | TGTGCCAGCAGCTTGCGCCCCGAAGACCTACGTAATGAAAAACTGTTTTTT | CASSLRPEDLRNEKLFF
TRBJ2-1 | TRBV7-3 | TRBD2 | many | TGTGCCAGCAGCTCCACCCAGCTAGCGGCCTTTGGGGAGCAGTTCTTC | CASSSTQLAAFGEQFF
TRBJ2-7 | TRBV25-1 | TRBD1 | NA | TGTGCCAGCAGGGGGACAGGGGCTTACGAGCAGTACTTC | CASRGTGAYEQYF
TRBJ1-5 | TRBV6-6 | NA | NA | TGTGCCAGCAGTCCGGGGACATTAAGCGAGGATCAGCCCCAGCATTTT | CASSPGTLSEDQPQHF
TRBJ2-2 | TRBV7-9 | NA | once | TGTGCCAGCAGCTCAAGGCCTGGGGGAACCGGGGAGCTGTTTTTT | CASSSRPGGTGELFF
TRBJ2-5 | TRBV4-1 | TRBD1 | NA | TGCGCCAGCAGCCAACCCGGAAGACAGGGACGGGAGACCCAGTACTTC | CASSQPGRQGRETQYF
TRBJ2-1 | TRBV6-5 | TRBD1 | NA | TGTGCCAGCAGAGACAGGGGGGACTTTAACAATGAGCAGTTCTTC | CASRDRGDFNNEQFF
TRBJ2-5 | TRBV5-4 | NA | few | TGTGCCAGCAGACGGGGGATCGGGGAGACCCAGTACTTC | CASRRGIGETQYF
TRBJ2-1 | TRBV5-1 | TRBD2 | NA | TGCGCCAGCAGCTTGGTAGGACTAGCGGGCGGAGAGCAGTTCTTC | CASSLVGLAGGEQFF
TRBJ2-2 | TRBV5-1 | NA | few | TGCGCCAGCAGTAGGGACACCGGGGAGCTGTTTTTT | CASSRDTGELFF
TRBJ2-4 | TRBV6-1 | TRBD1 | few | TGTGCCAGCAGTGAAGCCGGGACAGGCAAAAACATTCAGTACTTC | CASSEAGTGKNIQYF
TRBJ2-2 | TRBV7-3 | NA | NA | TGTGCCAGCAGCTCAGGGGCCGGGGAGCTGTTTTTT | CASSSGAGELFF
TRBJ1-1 | TRBV5-1 | NA | few | TGCGCCAGCAGCTTTGAGGGCGCGAACACTGAAGCTTTCTTT | CASSFEGANTEAFF
TRBJ2-7 | TRBV30 | NA | NA | TGTGCCTGGAGTGTAGGAGGGGCGGCCTACGAGCAGTACTTC | CAWSVGGAAYEQYF
TRBJ2-1 | TRBV5-1 | NA | NA | TGCGCCAGCAGCTTGGGCAGTACATCCAATGAGCAGTTCTTC | CASSLGSTSNEQFF
TRBJ1-1 | TRBV5-1 | NA | NA | TGCGCCAGCAGCTTGCTGGTCAGGGACACTGAAGCTTTCTTT | CASSLLVRDTEAFF
TRBJ2-5 | TRBV30 | NA | NA | TGTGCCTGGAGTACCGGAAACTCACAAGAGACCCAGTACTTC | CAWSTGNSQETQYF
TRBJ2-1 | TRBV11-2 | NA | few | TGTGCCAGCAGCTTAGTTGAGGGAGAGCAGTTCTTC | CASSLVEGEQFF
TRBJ2-7 | TRBV4-2 | TRBD2 | NA | TGTGCCAGCAGCCAAGATATCCTAGCGGGGGACTACGAGCAGTACTTC | CASSQDILAGDYEQYF
TRBJ2-7 | TRBV10-3 | TRBD2 | NA | TGTGCCATCCGGATAGCGGGACCCGACGAGCAGTACTTC | CAIRIAGPDEQYF
TRBJ2-1 | TRBV5-1 | TRBD1 | NA | TGCGCCAGCAGATCCGACAGGGGAAGCTCCTACAATGAGCAGTTCTTC | CASRSDRGSSYNEQFF
TRBJ2-5 | TRBV4-1 | TRBD2 | NA | TGCGCCAGCAGCCTCTGGGGGTCTAGCGGGAGTGAGACCCAGTACTTC | CASSLWGSSGSETQYF
TRBJ2-1 | TRBV29-1 | NA | NA | TGCAGCGTACCGGGGGGCCCAGTTTACAATGAGCAGTTCTTC | CSVPGGPVYNEQFF